These T cell receptor beta chains were read from a single sample in a study of tumor-infiltrating lymphocytes in primary liver carcinoma. Each CDR3 protein gets one entry after TCRdb re-called the multiplex PCR reads with MiXCR. The sample has under 200,000 distinct CDR3 sequences, about two thirds seen once; the top ten hold roughly 7%. The sample was peripheral blood. These TCRs come from a woman aged 60 to 75 with primary liver carcinoma and hepatitis B virus infection. The conserved cysteine and the conserved F or W are not part of the CDR3 here. Not all rows give a size; the values are once, few, many and, for expanded clones, a class.

clone_size j_call v_call cdr3_aa
once TRBJ1-1 TRBV29-1 SVAGYTGAF
- TRBJ1-1 TRBV11-1 ASSLATTDWGAF
- TRBJ1-2 TRBV7-9 ASSPDRPPYGYT
- TRBJ1-4 TRBV11-2 VSSLSGFGEKLF
medium-sized TRBJ2-1 TRBV11-3 ASSLESLAGGNEQF
- TRBJ1-4 TRBV7-9 ASSLDLGTSSNVKLF
once TRBJ2-3 TRBV7-2 ASSRQRDKQY
- TRBJ1-3 TRBV12-3/TRBV12-4 ASSFALGRPYGNTIY
- TRBJ2-7 TRBV29-1 SALFGTSGSDQY
many TRBJ1-2 TRBV7-9 ASSSSGTGFGYT
few TRBJ2-7 TRBV28 ASSSSRSVGEQY
- TRBJ1-4 TRBV5-1 ASSLEPANEKLF
- TRBJ1-6 TRBV20-1 SARETNSPLH
- TRBJ1-1 TRBV12-3/TRBV12-4 ARSPIAYRGEFEAF
- TRBJ1-2 TRBV4-1 SSRQDIGELGYGYT